The T cell receptor beta chain under discussion was sequenced for a study of T-cell memory formation after mild COVID-19 listed by TCRdb under 2021. Study-wide context: TCR sequence clusters from the two donors were found to be largely donor specific. In a couple of donors, T-cell clones that expanded and contracted after mild COVID-19 were followed by sequencing TCRalpha and TCRbeta repertoires longitudinally. Two young, previously healthy adult volunteers, one female and one male, were included in the cohort.

This clonotype appeared a few times. There is no known antigen for this receptor. No much larger clone exists at a distance of one base, and base qualities are not known. Results and caveats for the whole study, not just this receptor: Only a couple of mild cases were covered by the study, and larger cohorts that include severe cases with pre-infection samples were considered necessary. Some responding clones were detected in pre-infection memory, suggesting pre-existing cross-reactive memory T cells joined the SARS-CoV-2 response. Balanced CD4/CD8 phenotypes were observed for clones contracting from day 15 to 85, whereas a bias towards CD4+ was observed for a second wave of clones expanding from day 15 to 37. Contracting CD4+ clones appeared mostly in the CM and EM memory subsets, whereas CD8+ clones were enriched in EMRA. SARS-CoV-2 specificity of the second-wave clones peaking on day 37 was not confirmed.

These reads were obtained on an Illumina NovaSeq 6000. cDNA libraries for TCRalpha and TCRbeta were prepared by 5'RACE using constant-segment primers, with sample barcodes and unique molecular identifiers added. RNA was extracted from every sample with Trizol reagent. Amplification of the libraries took two PCR steps, and the second step added a second sample barcode plus Illumina TruSeq adapters. The libraries were sequenced on an Illumina NovaSeq using 2 x 150 bp paired-end reads. The published analysis was carried out like this. With migec v1.2.7, reads were demultiplexed and then collapsed into UMI-guided consensus sequences. Using mixcr v2.1.11, UMI consensuses were aligned to TRA and TRB V and J templates and then assembled into clonotypes. A clonotype was counted as expanded or contracted only if both edgeR and NoisET called the change significant, with noise models trained on biological replicates. For edgeR calls, the thresholds were a false discovery rate-adjusted p below 0.01 and a log2 fold-change of 1. As an exploratory analysis of dynamics, PCA with hierarchical clustering was applied to max-normalized trajectories of the 1000 most abundant clonotypes. The CD4 or CD8 phenotype of responding clones was assigned using the separately sequenced CD4+ and CD8+ repertoires. TCRdb reworked the public reads: Q25 trimming with fastp, MiXCR clone assembly, productive beta chains retained. Merged by CDR3 protein, the rows form single entries marked with the most common genes and DNA. For this entry, the V and J calls and clone size follow TCRdb and not the study's own pipeline. For this sample there are about 250,000 distinct CDR3 sequences; roughly 17% appear just once. About 3.5% of the sample rests with the top ten.

PBMCs were isolated by Ficoll-Paque density gradient centrifugation. The receptor comes from a man aged 18 to 29 who had mild COVID-19 (a few samples of this study predate the infection). The sample titles of this study are shuffled in the database, so cell type and time point are left out; the donor was told from shared clones. Sequencing input: PBMCs or a T cell subset sorted from them (not recorded which).

The nucleotides are TGTGCCAGCAGTTTGAACAGGGGCCACGGGGAGCTGTTTTTT. Its translation reads: CASSLNRGHGELFF. The chain employs TRBV12-3 or TRBV12-4 and TRBJ2-2; 7 middle bases align to TRBD1. Reading from cysteine to phenylalanine, the CDR3 counts 14 amino acids. Only CDR3 DNA is held: 42 bases, read in frame from base 1. V lost 3 bases and J lost 7 bases, and the count of bases not matched to a germline gene is 5.